Each of the 24 T cell receptor beta chains below was sequenced from the same sample in a study of shared clonotypes between healthy human individuals. Using immunoSEQ multiplex PCR, the repertoire was profiled, and TCRdb retains in-frame clones only, with some absent. The table records under 2.5 million clones, around 92% of them present only once. The sequenced sample consisted of naive CD4+ T cells from PBMCs. As for subset: CD45RA+ positively selected. These receptors originate from a man younger than 35 in good health. Some clones in this sample may be carry-over from other donors' samples.

The V and J genes are TRBV2 and TRBJ2-5; D is ambiguous. The germline CDR1 and CDR2 sequences are SNHLY and FYNNEI. V was trimmed by 3 bases and J by 5 bases, leaving 13 bases between them. The CDR3 is 14 residues long. The CDR3 bases are TGTGCCAGCAGTGATAACCGGGTCGGGGAGACCCAGTACTTC. Translation gives CASSDNRVGETQYF.

The chain has TRBV4-2 and TRBJ1-2, with 7 bases lining up with TRBD1. In germline, CDR1 is LGHNA, CDR2 YNFKEQ. V was pared by 0 bases and J by 8 bases, with 12 bases of the junction left unmatched. The CDR3 totals 16 residues. In nucleotides, the CDR3 is TGTGCCAGCAGCCAAGATGGAACAGGGGTAGATCGGGGCTACACCTTC. It encodes CASSQDGTGVDRGYTF.

The chain uses TRBV6-5 and TRBJ2-5, with D hard to call. This CDR3 is built from 14 residues. Germline V gene sequence: CDR1 MNHEY, CDR2 SVGAGI. Trimming removed 2 bases from V and 5 bases from J, with 12 bases in between. CDR3 in DNA: TGTGCCAGCAGTTACCGAGAGTTAGGGGAGACCCAGTACTTC. It codes for CASSYRELGETQYF.

This clone was counted only a few times. The chain employs TRBV4-1 and TRBJ1-2; D is ambiguous. The CDR3 length is 14 residues. The ends were cut back, 0 bases at V and 3 bases at J, with 8 bases in the middle. Germline-derived CDR1 and CDR2 are MGHRA and YSYEKL. The CDR3 region has the DNA TGCGCCAGCAGCCAAGAGAACAGTGACTATGGCTACACCTTC. It codes for CASSQENSDYGYTF.

This clone showed up just once. The gene calls are TRBV19 and TRBJ2-7, with TRBD1 matching 8 bases. V lost 6 bases, J lost 2 bases, and 6 bases stayed unmatched. CDR3 length: 14 residues. In germline, CDR1 is LNHDA, CDR2 SQIVND (reference sequence). The CDR3 DNA sequence: TGTGCCAGTAGAACCGGGACAGGACCCTACGAGCAGTACTTC. The encoded protein is CASRTGTGPYEQYF.

The V gene is TRBV29-1, the J gene TRBJ2-2; a possible D gene is TRBD1 (6 bases). The CDR3 runs to 15 residues. Trimming stripped 7 bases from V and 6 bases from J, with 21 bases between. CDR1 is SQVTM and CDR2 is ANQGSEA in the germline V gene. The CDR3 coding sequence is TGCAGCGCCCAGATTGGATGGGGGCGATCCGGGGAGCTGTTTTTT. Amino acids: CSAQIGWGRSGELFF.

The chain carries TRBV9 and TRBJ1-1, with 9 bases aligning to TRBD1. Germline V gene lookup returns CDR1 SGDLS and CDR2 YYNGEE. This CDR3 region has 15 residues. With V trimmed by 4 bases and J by 4 bases, 8 bases remained unmatched. CDR3: CASSLLQGAGTEAFF. DNA of the CDR3: TGTGCCAGCAGCCTTTTACAGGGGGCCGGCACTGAAGCTTTCTTT.

This rearrangement joins TRBV7-2 to TRBJ2-1; D gene uncertain. CDR1 and CDR2 (germline): SGHTA, FQGNSA. Trimming cost V 7 bases and J 5 bases, with 9 bases left between them. The CDR3 runs 12 residues. This CDR3 reads CASILSNNEQFF. The CDR3 DNA is TGTGCCAGCATCCTATCCAACAATGAGCAGTTCTTC.

V gene TRBV30 combines with J gene TRBJ2-1, with D perhaps being TRBD1 or TRBD2 (5 bases each). Per the germline V gene, CDR1 is GTSNPN and CDR2 is SVGIG (reference sequence). CDR3 length equals 15 residues. The V and J ends lost 2 bases and 2 bases respectively, with 13 bases between them. This CDR3 reads CAWSSWGNTYNEQFF. The DNA for the CDR3 is TGTGCCTGGAGTAGTTGGGGGAACACCTACAATGAGCAGTTCTTC.

The chain recombines TRBV7-2 with TRBJ2-7; D might be TRBD2 (5 bases). Germline assignment: CDR1 SGHTA and CDR2 FQGNSA. V lost 2 bases and J lost 0, with 20 bases in between. The CDR3 spans 18 residues. Here the CDR3 reads CASSLRALALQSSYEQYF. The CDR3 nucleotides read TGTGCCAGCAGCTTACGGGCGCTAGCCCTACAAAGCTCCTACGAGCAGTACTTC. Full variable domain (rest looked up from reference TRBV7-2 and TRBJ2-7): GAGVSQSPSNKVTEKGKDVELRCDPISGHTALYWYRQSLGQGLEFLIYFQGNSAPDKSGLPSDRFSAERTGGSVSTLTIQRTQQEDSAVYLCASSLRALALQSSYEQYFGPGTRLTVT.

This clone was counted between two and nine times. V and J are TRBV4-1 and TRBJ1-1, with D perhaps TRBD1 (5 bases). CDR3 length: 17 residues. CDR1 MGHRA and CDR2 YSYEKL come from the germline V gene. Trimming removed 4 bases from V and 3 bases from J, with 21 bases in between. The CDR3 loop reads CASSRERGRRGDTEAFF. CDR3 nucleotides: TGCGCCAGCAGCCGGGAAAGGGGAAGACGGGGGGACACTGAAGCTTTCTTT.

The rearrangement joins TRBV19 to TRBJ1-1; 7 bases are a match to TRBD1. Germline V lookup: CDR1 LNHDA, CDR2 SQIVND (reference sequence). J was trimmed by 4 bases and V by 4 bases; bases with no gene match: 15. The length of the CDR3 is 17 residues. Here the CDR3 DNA reads TGTGCCAGTAGTACCTCGCGTATGGACGCAGGGGGCACTGAAGCTTTCTTT. Amino acids: CASSTSRMDAGGTEAFF.

This chain connects TRBV7-2 to TRBJ2-2; D gene ambiguous. The V end lost 5 bases, the J end lost 8 bases, and 9 bases lay between the germline ends. Germline CDR1 is SGHTA and CDR2 is FQGNSA. This CDR3 spans 12 amino acids. The CDR3 here is CASSPRRGELFF. CDR3 DNA: TGTGCCAGCAGCCCCCGTCGGGGGGAGCTGTTTTTT.

V and J are TRBV18 and TRBJ2-7; D is possibly TRBD1 or TRBD2 (5 bases each). CDR3 length equals 13 residues. Trimming left V 4 bases short and J 7 bases short, with 14 bases between. Germline V gene data show CDR1 as KGHSH and CDR2 as LQKENI. Here the CDR3 reads CASSRGRAGEQYF. DNA for the CDR3: TGTGCCAGCTCACGGGGACGGGCCGGGGAGCAGTACTTC.

This chain joins TRBV30 and TRBJ2-3, with TRBD1 as a possible D gene (6 bases). V was trimmed by 4 bases and J by 4 bases, leaving 12 bases between them. This CDR3 comprises 13 residues. Germline lookup yields CDR1 GTSNPN and CDR2 SVGIG (reference sequence). Here the CDR3 DNA reads TGTGCCTGGATACCCAGGGGCTCAGATACGCAGTATTTT. This gives the protein CAWIPRGSDTQYF.

The genes are TRBV9 and TRBJ2-1, with a possible D match to TRBD1 (6 bases). In germline, CDR1 is SGDLS, CDR2 YYNGEE. The CDR3 runs to 14 residues. V shed 3 bases and J shed 6 bases, with 13 bases lying between them. The CDR3 region has the DNA TGTGCCAGCAGCGCCCGGACAGTCTCCAATGAGCAGTTCTTC. Protein: CASSARTVSNEQFF.

This chain joins TRBV5-1 and TRBJ2-2, with TRBD1 as a possible D gene (6 bases). Germline assignment: CDR1 SGHRS and CDR2 YFSETQ. CDR3 length equals 17 residues. V was pared by 4 bases and J by 0 bases, with 16 bases between. The CDR3 protein is CASSVRSGDPNTGELFF. CDR3 DNA: TGCGCCAGCAGCGTCAGATCAGGGGACCCGAACACCGGGGAGCTGTTTTTT.

CDR3 in amino acids: CASSRGDRVGSPLHF. CDR3 coding DNA: TGTGCCAGCAGCCGAGGGGACAGGGTGGGGTCACCCCTCCACTTT. This chain links TRBV28 with TRBJ1-6; 9 nucleotides match TRBD1. Germline CDR1 reads MDHEN; CDR2 reads SYDVKM. The V and J ends lost 6 bases and 10 bases, in that order; junction bases with no gene match: 10. This CDR3 has 15 amino acids.

The chain recombines TRBV6-4 with TRBJ2-7, with 8 nucleotides matching TRBD2. Germline loops: CDR1 MRHNA, CDR2 SNTAGT. The V gene end was trimmed by 6 bases and the J gene end by 2 bases; junction bases not matched to a gene: 9. This CDR3 contains 15 residues. DNA for the CDR3: TGTGCCAGCAGGAAGACTAGCGACCCAACCTACGAGCAGTACTTC. It is translated as CASRKTSDPTYEQYF.

The V call is TRBV14, the J call TRBJ1-2; D is perhaps TRBD1 (5 bases). The germline V gene encodes CDR1 SGHDN and CDR2 FVKESK. The CDR3 is 14 residues long. V was shortened by 1 base and J by 6 bases, with 12 bases between the two germline ends. CDR3 sequence (DNA): TGTGCCAGCAGCCAAGGAAAAGGGGCTCATGGCTACACCTTC. It specifies CASSQGKGAHGYTF. The full variable domain, its missing parts supplied by reference TRBV14 and TRBJ1-2, is EAGVTQFPSHSVIEKGQTVTLRCDPISGHDNLYWYRRVMGKEIKFLLHFVKESKQDESGMPNNRFLAERTGGTYSTLKVQPAELEDSGVYFCASSQGKGAHGYTFGSGTRLTVV.

V and J are TRBV6-1 and TRBJ2-5; D perhaps matches TRBD1 (6 bases). The CDR3 spans 15 residues. Trimming removed 5 bases from V and 3 bases from J, with 16 bases in between. Germline CDR1 and CDR2: MNHNS and SASEGT. The CDR3 sequence: CASSTQPRTEETQYF. The CDR3 nucleotides are TGTGCCAGCAGTACGCAGCCCCGGACAGAAGAGACCCAGTACTTC.

The V and J genes are TRBV18 and TRBJ2-2; unclear D gene. The V gene's germline CDR1 is KGHSH and CDR2 LQKENI. The CDR3 totals 14 residues. V lost 2 bases to trimming and J lost 4 bases, with 8 bases between them. In DNA form, the CDR3 reads TGTGCCAGCTCACCAGTCGGTAGCACCGGGGAGCTGTTTTTT. Its translation is CASSPVGSTGELFF.

This clone was detected only once. Other DNA sequences in the sample encode the same CDR3. The chain couples TRBV15 to TRBJ1-3; 8 bases are shared with TRBD1. The ends lost 3 bases at V and 1 base at J; junction bases unmatched: 2. This CDR3 region has 15 residues. Germline CDR1 LNHNV, CDR2 YYDKDF (reference sequence). The CDR3 sequence: CATSRRTGSGNTIYF. CDR3 nucleotide sequence: TGTGCCACCAGCAGGCGGACAGGGTCTGGAAACACCATATATTTT.

This chain joins TRBV19 and TRBJ1-5; TRBD1 agrees at 7 bases. J gave up 7 bases and V 5 bases, and 8 bases lay outside the gene matches. CDR1 LNHDA and CDR2 SQIVND come from the germline V gene (reference sequence). The CDR3 is 14 residues long. The CDR3 sequence: CASSPDRVGQPQHF. In nucleotides, the CDR3 is TGTGCCAGTAGTCCCGACAGGGTAGGGCAGCCCCAGCATTTT.